What follows is one TCR beta chain and its context. The source of the sample is a study of blood T cell repertoires in COVID-19. Overall study: COVID-19 samples from acute and convalescent phases originated in the United States, Italy and Spain. Sources were T cells, B-cell-depleted T cells, or PBMCs; the material itself was cDNA or gDNA.

CDR3 length equals 16 residues. Germline V gene lookup returns CDR1 MGHRA and CDR2 YSYEKL. V lost 0 bases to trimming and J lost 1 base, with 11 bases between them. As processed by the authors: Amplification of reference gene primers provided the estimated nucleated cell counts. Libraries were prepared by immunoSEQ multiplex PCR; TCRdb keeps only in-frame clonotypes and omits some of them. Clonal size and the V and J genes are those of that table, whereas D and trimming came from the DNA. The sample lists approximately 210,000 clones, around 92% occurring once. This rearrangement joins TRBV4-1 to TRBJ2-3, with D possibly being TRBD2 (6 bases). The clonotype was recovered from a man aged 25 to 45 with acute or convalescent COVID-19. What was sequenced was peripheral blood. DNA for the CDR3: TGCGCCAGCAGCCAAGATTCGGGAGATGGCACAGATACGCAGTATTTT. The encoded protein is CASSQDSGDGTDTQYF.